The sequence of this TCR beta chain was determined in a study of blood T cell repertoires in COVID-19 (dated by TCRdb to the early 2020s). In terms of the full investigation: Samples covering the acute and convalescent phases of COVID-19 were provided by collaborators in the United States, Italy and Spain. The prospective study material was composed of cDNA or gDNA derived from T cells, B-cell-depleted T cells, or PBMCs. Subjects who had been exposed to COVID-19, were actively infected with it, or had recovered from it provided the deeply sampled blood TCRbeta repertoires that made up the dataset. The repertoires were released in a freely available public database meant as a resource for research on the immune response to SARS-CoV-2. The samples were drawn from two sources: the first 160 participants of the ongoing ImmuneRACE study, and 1,254 subjects contributed by 6 global collaborators. Sample metadata almost always included a de-identified subject ID, COVID-19 status, age in years and sex. Where HLA class I and class II types were available, the types were taken from metadata supplied by the sample provider, not from assay-based typing. Findings and caveats that apply to the study as a whole: Clinical and demographic metadata were provided uncurated, with the amount varying by source and participant.

The germline V gene gives CDR1 as SGDLS and CDR2 as YYNGEE. V is shortened by 0 bases, J by 0 bases, and the region joining them spans 4 bases. From its cysteine to its phenylalanine, the CDR3 spans 14 amino acids. Only the CDR3 part of the read is kept: 42 bases, read in frame from the first base. The immunoSEQ Assay, a bias-controlled multiplex PCR, was used to amplify TCRbeta CDR3 regions from genomic DNA. On the authors' methods: Within the assay, amplification of reference gene primers was used to estimate how many nucleated cells each sample contained. Sequence reads were collapsed and filtered to measure the absolute abundance of every unique TCRbeta CDR3 rearrangement. For each sample, productive Simpson clonality was calculated by taking the square root of Simpson's diversity index across productive rearrangements. TCRdb provides this immuneACCESS table in a form limited to in-frame rearrangements. Some clones are lacking; in checked studies, under half of them reflect an unresolved V gene, and why the rest are absent is not known. Clone size and V and J calls were adopted from that table, with D and trimming inferred from the DNA. The sample table shows 200,000 to 300,000 clones, and approximately 83% are seen once. The top ten clonotypes cover approximately 3.5% of the sample.

As concerns this clone: Its recognized antigen is unknown. Per-base quality was not reported, and no clone a single base away is much larger than it.

In the prospective study, participants were roughly 18 to 100 years old, resided in about two dozen geographic areas of the United States, and were enrolled through a virtual design. In the prospective study, participants were assigned to cohorts based on the clinical history participants reported in a screening survey and a study questionnaire. Mobile phlebotomists in the prospective study collected whole blood, serum and a nasopharyngeal or oropharyngeal swab from every participant. Additional blood draws and questionnaires over an approximately two-month period could optionally be provided by prospective study participants. Before DNA extraction, blood samples from the prospective study were shipped at room temperature or frozen.

The clonotype originates from a middle-aged woman with acute COVID-19. The sequenced material came from PBMCs or T cells enriched from blood (not recorded which). The V and J segments used are TRBV9 and TRBJ2-1, with no confidently assigned D gene. In nucleotides, the sequence is TGTGCCAGCAGCGTAGTGAGCTCCTACAATGAGCAGTTCTTC. This sequence encodes CASSVVSSYNEQFF.